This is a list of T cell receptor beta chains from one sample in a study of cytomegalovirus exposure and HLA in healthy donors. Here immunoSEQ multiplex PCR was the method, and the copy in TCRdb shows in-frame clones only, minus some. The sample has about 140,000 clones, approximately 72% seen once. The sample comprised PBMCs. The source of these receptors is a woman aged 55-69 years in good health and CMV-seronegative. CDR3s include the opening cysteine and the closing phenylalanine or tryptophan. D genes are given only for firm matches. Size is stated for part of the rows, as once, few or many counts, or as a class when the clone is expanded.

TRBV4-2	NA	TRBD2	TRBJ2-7	TGTGCCAGCAGCCAAGATGCGAGACTAGCGGGCGGGCTAGAATACGAGCAGTACTTC	CASSQDARLAGGLEYEQYF
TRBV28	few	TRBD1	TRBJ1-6	TGTGCCAGCAGTTTATATGGGACAGGGTCTAATTCACCCCTCCACTTT	CASSLYGTGSNSPLHF
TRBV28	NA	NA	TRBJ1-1	TGTGCCAGCAGTTTTTGGGGGGATGGGGCTGAAGCTTTCTTT	CASSFWGDGAEAFF
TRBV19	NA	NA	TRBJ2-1	TGTGCCAGTAGTAGGGCCGAATACAATGAGCAGTTCTTC	CASSRAEYNEQFF
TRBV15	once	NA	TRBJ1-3	TGTGCCACCAGCAGAGGCCGAACGGGCTCTGGAAACACCATATATTTT	CATSRGRTGSGNTIYF
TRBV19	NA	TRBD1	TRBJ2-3	TGTGCCAGTAGGAACAGGGGTCTGACTAGCACAGATACGCAGTATTTT	CASRNRGLTSTDTQYF
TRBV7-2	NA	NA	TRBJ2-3	TGTGCCAGCAGCAAGCGCACCGCCGATACGCAGTATTTT	CASSKRTADTQYF
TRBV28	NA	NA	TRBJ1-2	TGTGCCAGCAGTTTTCTCAGGGCGTTAGGCTACACCTTC	CASSFLRALGYTF
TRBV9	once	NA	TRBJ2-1	TGTGCCAGCAGGGGGGAGGTTCCCTACAATGAGCAGTTCTTC	CASRGEVPYNEQFF
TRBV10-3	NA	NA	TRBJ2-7	TGTGCCATCAGTGAGTCGATAGTACAGGGAGACGTCGAGCAGTACTTC	CAISESIVQGDVEQYF
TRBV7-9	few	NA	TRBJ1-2	TGTGCCAGCGTCCCCGGGAGGACGCGGGGCTACACCTTC	CASVPGRTRGYTF
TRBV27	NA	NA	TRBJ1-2	TGTGCCAGCAGTCCTTCGACAGAGTGGGGCTATGGCTACACCTTC	CASSPSTEWGYGYTF
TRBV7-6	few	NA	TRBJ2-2	TGTGCCAGCAGCTTAGTCGCGGGTCCCCCGGGGACCGGGGAGCTGTTTTTT	CASSLVAGPPGTGELFF
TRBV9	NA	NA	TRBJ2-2	TGTGCCAGCAGCCCACAGAACACCGGGGAGCTGTTTTTT	CASSPQNTGELFF
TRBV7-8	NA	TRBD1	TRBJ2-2	TGTGCCAGCAGCTTAATACAGGGGGACACCGGGGAGCTGTTTTTT	CASSLIQGDTGELFF
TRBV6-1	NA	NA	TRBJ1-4	TGTGCCAGCAGTGGATTACAGGGACGGAATGAAAAACTGTTTTTT	CASSGLQGRNEKLFF
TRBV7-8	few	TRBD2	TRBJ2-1	TGTGCCAGCAGCTTAGCTCGAGCGGGAGTAGCTGAGCAGTTCTTC	CASSLARAGVAEQFF
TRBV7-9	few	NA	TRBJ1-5	TGTGCCAGCAGCTTAGGCGGGGGGCCCCAGCATTTT	CASSLGGGPQHF
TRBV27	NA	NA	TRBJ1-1	TGTGCCAGCAGTCCAGGTCGATCCCGAGGAGGGGCTTTCTTT	CASSPGRSRGGAFF
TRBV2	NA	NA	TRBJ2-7	TGTGCCAGCAGTGCAACACAGCGGATAGACTACGAGCAGTACTTC	CASSATQRIDYEQYF
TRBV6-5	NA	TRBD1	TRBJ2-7	TGTGCCAGCACCAACGGGGCAGGGGGCATCAACGAGCAGTACTTC	CASTNGAGGINEQYF
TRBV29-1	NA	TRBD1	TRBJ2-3	TGCAGCGTTGAAGACGACAGGGCCAGCACAGATACGCAGTATTTT	CSVEDDRASTDTQYF
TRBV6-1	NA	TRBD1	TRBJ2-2	TGTGCCAGCAGCCACCTGACAGGGGAGAAGCTGTTTTTT	CASSHLTGEKLFF
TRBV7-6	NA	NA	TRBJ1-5	TGTGCCAGCAGCTTATCAGCGGGCGTCAATCAGCCCCAGCATTTT	CASSLSAGVNQPQHF
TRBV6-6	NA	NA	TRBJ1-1	TGTGCCAGCACGGGGGTAAACACTGAAGCTTTCTTT	CASTGVNTEAFF
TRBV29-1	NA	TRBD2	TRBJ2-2	TGCAGCGCCTCTGGACTAGCACGGACCGGGGAGCTGTTTTTT	CSASGLARTGELFF
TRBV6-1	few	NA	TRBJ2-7	TGTGCCAGCAGTGCAAGGGGCACCTACGAGCAGTACTTC	CASSARGTYEQYF
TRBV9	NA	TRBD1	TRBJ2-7	TGTGCCAGCAGCGTAGCGGGGACAGGGGACTACGAGCAGTACTTC	CASSVAGTGDYEQYF
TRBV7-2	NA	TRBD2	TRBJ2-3	TGTGCCAGCAGCTTAGGGCTAGCGGGGTCAGGGACAGATACGCAGTATTTT	CASSLGLAGSGTDTQYF
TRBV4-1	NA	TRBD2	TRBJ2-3	TGCGCCAGCAGCCAAGGACCGGGACTAGCGGCAGATACGCAGTATTTT	CASSQGPGLAADTQYF
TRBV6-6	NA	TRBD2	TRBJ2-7	TGTGCCAGCAGTGGACTAGCTGGAGAGGGCGAGCAGTACTTC	CASSGLAGEGEQYF
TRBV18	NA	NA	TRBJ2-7	TGTGCCAGCTCACCACCCCAGGGGAGGGTCGAGCAGTACTTC	CASSPPQGRVEQYF
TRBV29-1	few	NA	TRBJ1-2	TGCAGCTCCCAAGGAGGACAGAACTATGGCTACACCTTC	CSSQGGQNYGYTF
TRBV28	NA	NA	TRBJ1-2	TGTGCCAGCAGTTCACCGGGTGGCTACACCTTC	CASSSPGGYTF
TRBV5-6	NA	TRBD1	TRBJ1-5	TGTGCCAGCAGCTTAGCCGGGACAGGGTTTAGCAATCAGCCCCAGCATTTT	CASSLAGTGFSNQPQHF
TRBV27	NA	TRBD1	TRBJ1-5	TGTGCCAGCAGTCCGGACAGGGGGCAGCCCCAGCATTTT	CASSPDRGQPQHF
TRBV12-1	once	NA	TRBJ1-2	TGTGCCAGCAGCTTGCGTTTATCGGTCGGACAGGGGAGATTCGGTGGCTACACCTTC	CASSLRLSVGQGRFGGYTF
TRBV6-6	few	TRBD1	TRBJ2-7	TGTGCCAGCAGTTACCTGATTGGGACAGGGGGATGGGAGCAGTACTTC	CASSYLIGTGGWEQYF
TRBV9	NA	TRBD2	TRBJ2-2	TGTGCCAGCAGCCTCGGGGGGAGACTAGCGGGAGAATTTCCGAACACCGGGGAGCTGTTTTTT	CASSLGGRLAGEFPNTGELFF
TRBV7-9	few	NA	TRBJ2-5	TGTGCCAGCAGCCCCCAGGCGGAGACCCAGTACTTC	CASSPQAETQYF
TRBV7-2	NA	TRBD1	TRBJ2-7	TGTGCCAGCAGCGAGGGGACAGGGTTCTCCTACGAGCAGTACTTC	CASSEGTGFSYEQYF
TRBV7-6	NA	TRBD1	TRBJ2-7	TGTGCCAGCAGCTCCGGACAGGGGGCGTTTTACGAGCAGTACTTC	CASSSGQGAFYEQYF
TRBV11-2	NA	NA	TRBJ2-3	TGTGCCAGCAGCCTAGACCAGGCCACAGATACGCAGTATTTT	CASSLDQATDTQYF
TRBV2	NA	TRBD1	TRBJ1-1	TGTGCCAGCAAGGTGGGACAGGTGAACACTGAAGCTTTCTTT	CASKVGQVNTEAFF
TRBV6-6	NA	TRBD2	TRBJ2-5	TGTGCCAGCAGTCAGACTAGCGGCAGCGGAGAGACCCAGTACTTC	CASSQTSGSGETQYF
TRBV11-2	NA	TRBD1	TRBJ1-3	TGTGCCAGCAGCTTGGGACAGTCTGGAAACACCATATATTTT	CASSLGQSGNTIYF
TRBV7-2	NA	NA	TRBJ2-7	TGTGCCAGCAGCTTCGCATCCTACGAGCAGTACTTC	CASSFASYEQYF
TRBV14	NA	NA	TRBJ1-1	TGTGCCAGCAGCACCCGGGGGGGCGTCAACACTGAAGCTTTCTTT	CASSTRGGVNTEAFF
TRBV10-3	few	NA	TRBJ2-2	TGTGCCATCAGTGAAGGTAGGGGACTCTGGAACACCGGGGAGCTGTTTTTT	CAISEGRGLWNTGELFF